A selection of T cell receptor beta chains follows, all from one sample in a study of cytomegalovirus exposure and HLA in healthy donors. Assay used: immunoSEQ multiplex PCR; TCRdb lists only in-frame clones, some missing. The table has about 190,000 clones, 73% seen once; the top ten hold 1.5% to 2%. Material for sequencing was PBMCs. The source of these receptors is a woman in her 30s in good health and CMV-seronegative. The CDR3 runs from the conserved cysteine through the conserved F or W. The order of the fields is CDR3 DNA, CDR3 protein, V gene, D gene, J gene, clone size. A D gene is named only where the DNA matches it firmly. Not all rows give a size; the values are once, few, many and, for expanded clones, a class.

DNA: TGTGCCAGCAGCTCGATCGGGGGTAGCAATCAGCCCCAGCATTTT
CDR3: CASSSIGGSNQPQHF
V: TRBV7-2
D: .
J: TRBJ1-5
size: .

DNA: TGTGCCAGCAGCCAAAGACAGAGCCTGGATACGCAGTATTTT
CDR3: CASSQRQSLDTQYF
V: TRBV5-4
D: .
J: TRBJ2-3
size: .

DNA: TGTGCCAGCAGCCCCCTCTTGGATCTGACTAGCACAGATACGCAGTATTTT
CDR3: CASSPLLDLTSTDTQYF
V: TRBV27
D: .
J: TRBJ2-3
size: .

DNA: TGTGCCAGCAGCACGGCGTACAGGGATCTTAAGAACACTGAAGCTTTCTTT
CDR3: CASSTAYRDLKNTEAFF
V: TRBV7-9
D: .
J: TRBJ1-1
size: .

DNA: TGTGCCAGCAGCCTCGGGGGGACTAACTATGGCTACACCTTC
CDR3: CASSLGGTNYGYTF
V: TRBV5-4
D: .
J: TRBJ1-2
size: .

DNA: TGTGCCAGCAGTTACTTAAGACAGGGGCGTAATGAAAAACTGTTTTTT
CDR3: CASSYLRQGRNEKLFF
V: TRBV6-6
D: TRBD1
J: TRBJ1-4
size: .

DNA: TGTGCCAGTAGTATGACGGGTGGGGAGACCCAGTACTTC
CDR3: CASSMTGGETQYF
V: TRBV19
D: .
J: TRBJ2-5
size: .

DNA: TGCGCCAGCAGCCAAGAGACGGGTGGGACTAGCGGTAAAGACAATGAGCAGTTCTTC
CDR3: CASSQETGGTSGKDNEQFF
V: TRBV4-3
D: TRBD2
J: TRBJ2-1
size: .

DNA: TGTGCCAGCAAACGGGGATGGAGCTATGGCTACACCTTC
CDR3: CASKRGWSYGYTF
V: TRBV2
D: .
J: TRBJ1-2
size: .

DNA: TGTGCCAGCAGCCGTGGACTCGGGGAGGATACGCAGTATTTT
CDR3: CASSRGLGEDTQYF
V: TRBV5-4
D: .
J: TRBJ2-3
size: .

DNA: TGTGCCAGCTCACCAGGGGCAGAGTATAGCAATCAGCCCCAGCATTTT
CDR3: CASSPGAEYSNQPQHF
V: TRBV18
D: .
J: TRBJ1-5
size: .

DNA: TGTGCCAGCAGCTTAGTGGGACAGCTCTACGAGCAGTACTTC
CDR3: CASSLVGQLYEQYF
V: TRBV11-2
D: TRBD1
J: TRBJ2-7
size: .

DNA: TGTGCCATCAGTGAGTGGGGGCACACCTTAAACACCGGGGAGCTGTTTTTT
CDR3: CAISEWGHTLNTGELFF
V: TRBV10-3
D: .
J: TRBJ2-2
size: .

DNA: TGTGCCAGCAGACAAGGGGTGGGGCTAGCGGGAGTTGAATTCTACGAGCAGTACTTC
CDR3: CASRQGVGLAGVEFYEQYF
V: TRBV7-2
D: TRBD2
J: TRBJ2-7
size: .

DNA: TGCGCCAGCAGCCAAAGCCCTGTGCAGACACCTCTCTCCTACGAGCAGTACTTC
CDR3: CASSQSPVQTPLSYEQYF
V: TRBV4-1
D: .
J: TRBJ2-7
size: .

DNA: TGTGCCAGTAGTCGCCAGGGATCCTACGAGCAGTACTTC
CDR3: CASSRQGSYEQYF
V: TRBV19
D: .
J: TRBJ2-7
size: few

DNA: TGTGCCAGCTCACCAGCCGAGGTTCAGCCCCAGCATTTT
CDR3: CASSPAEVQPQHF
V: TRBV18
D: .
J: TRBJ1-5
size: .

DNA: TGTGCCAGCAGTGATACCGGCAGGGGCGTGGACGAGCAGTACTTC
CDR3: CASSDTGRGVDEQYF
V: TRBV6-1
D: .
J: TRBJ2-7
size: .

DNA: TGTGCCTGTGGAGATAACTCCTACAATGAGCAGTTCTTC
CDR3: CACGDNSYNEQFF
V: TRBV19
D: .
J: TRBJ2-1
size: .

DNA: TGTGCCAGCAGCCAGGGGGGGACAGGGAGAAACGAGCAGTACTTC
CDR3: CASSQGGTGRNEQYF
V: TRBV7-2
D: TRBD1
J: TRBJ2-7
size: .

DNA: TGTGCCAGCAGCAATGGGGAGGGCCGTTACGAGCAGTACTTC
CDR3: CASSNGEGRYEQYF
V: TRBV21-1
D: .
J: TRBJ2-7
size: few

DNA: TGTGCCAGTAGTATAGAAGCTGGTCCCTACGAGCAGTACTTC
CDR3: CASSIEAGPYEQYF
V: TRBV19
D: .
J: TRBJ2-7
size: .

DNA: TGTGCCAGCAGTGGAGGGCCCGGGGAGCTGTTTTTT
CDR3: CASSGGPGELFF
V: TRBV7-9
D: .
J: TRBJ2-2
size: .

DNA: TGCGCCAGCAGCCAATTTCCAGGGTCCACAGATACGCAGTATTTT
CDR3: CASSQFPGSTDTQYF
V: TRBV4-1
D: .
J: TRBJ2-3
size: .

DNA: TGTGCCAGCAGTCCCCGACGTGGACAGGGGAATTCACCCCTCCACTTT
CDR3: CASSPRRGQGNSPLHF
V: TRBV28
D: TRBD1
J: TRBJ1-6
size: .

DNA: TGCGCCAGCAGCTTGGCCTCAATAGCGGGAGTGCGAGAGACCCAGTACTTC
CDR3: CASSLASIAGVRETQYF
V: TRBV5-1
D: TRBD2
J: TRBJ2-5
size: .

DNA: TGTGCCAGCAGCCAAAGAGCGGGTTCAGGGGGCGAGCAGTACTTC
CDR3: CASSQRAGSGGEQYF
V: TRBV7-2
D: .
J: TRBJ2-7
size: .

DNA: TGTGCCACCAGCAGGGAGGGCATCTCTGGAAACACCATATATTTT
CDR3: CATSREGISGNTIYF
V: TRBV15
D: .
J: TRBJ1-3
size: .

DNA: TGCGCCAGCAGTGCTGAGGGGGCTGGGACTGAAGCTTTCTTT
CDR3: CASSAEGAGTEAFF
V: TRBV10-1
D: TRBD1
J: TRBJ1-1
size: once

DNA: TGCGCCAGCAGCTTGGTAGGGGGGGCCGTGGTTGGCGAGCAGTACTTC
CDR3: CASSLVGGAVVGEQYF
V: TRBV5-1
D: .
J: TRBJ2-7
size: once

DNA: TGTGCCAGCAGCTCCCGGGACAGGGGGTATTTCTCCTCTGGAAACACCATATATTTT
CDR3: CASSSRDRGYFSSGNTIYF
V: TRBV7-8
D: TRBD1
J: TRBJ1-3
size: few

DNA: TGCAGCGTTGGAAGCCCAGGGGTTAGCGGGAGGGCCGGCACCGGGGAGCTGTTTTTT
CDR3: CSVGSPGVSGRAGTGELFF
V: TRBV29-1
D: TRBD2
J: TRBJ2-2
size: once

DNA: TGTGCCAGCAGCTCGGGGACAGTCCGAAACACCATATATTTT
CDR3: CASSSGTVRNTIYF
V: TRBV7-8
D: TRBD1
J: TRBJ1-3
size: .

DNA: TGTGCCAGCTCAGCTGACAGGTTCGAGCAGTACTTC
CDR3: CASSADRFEQYF
V: TRBV18
D: .
J: TRBJ2-7
size: .

DNA: TGTGCCAGCAGTCGGACTAGCGGGTTGATGGGTGAGCAGTTCTTC
CDR3: CASSRTSGLMGEQFF
V: TRBV7-9
D: TRBD2
J: TRBJ2-1
size: few

DNA: TGTGCCAGCAGCTTACAGGGTCGCAATCAGCCCCAGCATTTT
CDR3: CASSLQGRNQPQHF
V: TRBV13
D: .
J: TRBJ1-5
size: .

DNA: TGTGCCAGCAGCGTAGCTCCTAGCGGATCCTACAATGAGCAGTTCTTC
CDR3: CASSVAPSGSYNEQFF
V: TRBV9
D: TRBD2
J: TRBJ2-1
size: .

DNA: TGTGCCAGTAGTCACTGGACAGGGGGCCTGTGGGAGCAGTACTTC
CDR3: CASSHWTGGLWEQYF
V: TRBV19
D: TRBD1
J: TRBJ2-7
size: few

DNA: TGTGCCAGCAGCGTAGGGACTAGAACAGATACGCAGTATTTT
CDR3: CASSVGTRTDTQYF
V: TRBV9
D: TRBD2
J: TRBJ2-3
size: .

DNA: TGTGCCAGCAGCTCTGAGACTGAAGCTTTCTTT
CDR3: CASSSETEAFF
V: TRBV7-3
D: .
J: TRBJ1-1
size: .

DNA: TGTGCCAGCCGTCAGGCGGGATTCCCAGATACGCAGTATTTT
CDR3: CASRQAGFPDTQYF
V: TRBV7-9
D: .
J: TRBJ2-3
size: .

DNA: TGTGCCAGCAGCTTAGGGCAGGGTGGACAAGAGACCCAGTACTTC
CDR3: CASSLGQGGQETQYF
V: TRBV11-3
D: .
J: TRBJ2-5
size: .

DNA: TGTGCCAGCAATTCAGCGCGGGGGAGCTCCTACGAGCAGTACTTC
CDR3: CASNSARGSSYEQYF
V: TRBV2
D: TRBD2
J: TRBJ2-7
size: .

DNA: TGCGCCAGCAGCCTGGATAGCGGGGGGGCGGACGAGCAGTACTTC
CDR3: CASSLDSGGADEQYF
V: TRBV5-1
D: TRBD2
J: TRBJ2-7
size: .

DNA: TGTGCCAGCCTCTCTAGCGGGAGTCTGACCGGGGAGCTGTTTTTT
CDR3: CASLSSGSLTGELFF
V: TRBV6-1
D: TRBD2
J: TRBJ2-2
size: .

DNA: TGTGCCAGCAGCTTGAAGACAGGGGTTTTTGGTGCTCCCTACAATGAGCAGTTCTTC
CDR3: CASSLKTGVFGAPYNEQFF
V: TRBV7-8
D: TRBD1
J: TRBJ2-1
size: .

DNA: TGTGCCAGCATGGGCCTCAGGGGAACGACAGATACGCAGTATTTT
CDR3: CASMGLRGTTDTQYF
V: TRBV2
D: .
J: TRBJ2-3
size: .

DNA: TGTGCCAGCAGCCCTACTTGGGGCGGGGGAGTTCTGGAGACCCAGTACTTC
CDR3: CASSPTWGGGVLETQYF
V: TRBV7-8
D: TRBD2
J: TRBJ2-5
size: .

DNA: TGCGCCAGCAGCTTGAGTCTAGCGGGAGGGAGGACCAACATTCAGTACTTC
CDR3: CASSLSLAGGRTNIQYF
V: TRBV5-1
D: TRBD2
J: TRBJ2-4
size: .

DNA: TGTGCCAGCAGCCCCCCCGGACAGGTATACAATGAGCAGTTCTTC
CDR3: CASSPPGQVYNEQFF
V: TRBV7-9
D: TRBD1
J: TRBJ2-1
size: .

DNA: TGCGCCAGCAGCCAGGGGGGGACTAGCGATCTCGCTGACAATGAGCAGTTCTTC
CDR3: CASSQGGTSDLADNEQFF
V: TRBV4-3
D: TRBD2
J: TRBJ2-1
size: .

DNA: TGCGCCAGCAGCCAAGATCAAAGGAGCTCCTATAATTCACCCCTCCACTTT
CDR3: CASSQDQRSSYNSPLHF
V: TRBV4-1
D: .
J: TRBJ1-6
size: few

DNA: TGTGCCAGCAGCCCAGCTGGGTCGGGATACACCGGGGAGCTGTTTTTT
CDR3: CASSPAGSGYTGELFF
V: TRBV11-3
D: .
J: TRBJ2-2
size: few